These T cell receptor beta chains were read from a single sample in a study of blood T cells in healthy people across ages. MiXCR, applied by TCRdb to the 5' RACE reads, yields one record per CDR3 protein. This table has some 1.8 million distinct CDR3 sequences, about 39% appearing once. Sequences were obtained from blood. The source is a human donor in good health. The CDR3 runs from the conserved cysteine through the conserved F or W. A D gene is named only where the DNA matches it firmly. For some rows the clone size is stated as once, few or many, or as a class when expanded; others skip it.

>many|.|TRBV6-5|TRBJ1-1
TGTGCCAGCAGCCGGCTCGGCACTGAAGCTTTCTTT
CASSRLGTEAFF
>few|.|TRBV19|TRBJ1-2
TGTGCCAGTACTAACCGGGGCCTCAAGTATGGCTACACCTTC
CASTNRGLKYGYTF
>few|.|TRBV10-3|TRBJ1-6
TGTGCCATCAGTGTTGAGGGATCCCATTCACCCCTCCACTTT
CAISVEGSHSPLHF
>few|TRBD2|TRBV6-5|TRBJ2-3
TGTGCCAGCAGTTACTCGCTAGCGGGGGCCCACACAGATACGCAGTATTTT
CASSYSLAGAHTDTQYF
>.|.|TRBV29-1|TRBJ1-1
TGCAGCGGCCAAAAGAGGATCCTGGACACTGAAGCTTTCTTT
CSGQKRILDTEAFF
>few|.|TRBV20-1|TRBJ1-6
TGCAGTGCTAGCCAGGGAGGTTCACCCCTCCACTTT
CSASQGGSPLHF
>few|.|TRBV4-3|TRBJ2-3
TGCGCCAGCAGCCAAGCCCGGGGGGCGGGGATAACAGATACGCAGTATTTT
CASSQARGAGITDTQYF
>.|.|TRBV7-9|TRBJ2-1
TGTGCCAGCGGCTTAGTCGCGGGGGCCCCGGGAGAGCAGTTCTTC
CASGLVAGAPGEQFF
>.|TRBD2|TRBV7-9|TRBJ2-5
TGTGCCAGCAGCTTAACTAGCGGGGGCCACACCTACAAGCAGTACTTC
CASSLTSGGHTYKQYF
>.|TRBD1|TRBV12-3/TRBV12-4|TRBJ2-7
TGTGCCAGCACTCAAGGGACAGGGCACGAGCAGTACTTC
CASTQGTGHEQYF
>.|.|TRBV4-3|TRBJ2-7
TGCGCCAGCAGCCAAGGAGTGCGGCCGACGGACTACGAGCAGTACTTC
CASSQGVRPTDYEQYF
>.|TRBD1|TRBV7-9|TRBJ1-6
TGTGCCAACAGCTCGACAGGGTGGGACTCACCCCTCCACTTT
CANSSTGWDSPLHF
>.|.|TRBV12-3/TRBV12-4|TRBJ2-1
TGTGCCAACAGTCTCAGACTCGGTATCAATGAGCAGTTCTTC
CANSLRLGINEQFF
>.|TRBD1|TRBV5-1|TRBJ2-7
TGCGCCAGCAGCTTGGCAGACTCGGGACAGGGGTCCTACGAGCAGTACTTC
CASSLADSGQGSYEQYF
>few|.|TRBV6-5|TRBJ2-3
TGTGCCAGCAGTTACTCGACACCAGGAGGGACAGACACAGATACGCAGTATTTT
CASSYSTPGGTDTDTQYF
>.|TRBD2|TRBV15|TRBJ2-3
TGTGCCACCAGCAGAGTTTTAGCCGCAGCTAGCGGGGGTTCCACAGATACGCAGTATTTT
CATSRVLAAASGGSTDTQYF
>.|.|TRBV20-1|TRBJ2-1
TGCAGTGCTAGAGATCCGGCGGGGCCCTCCTACAATGGGCAGTTCTTC
CSARDPAGPSYNGQFF
>.|TRBD1|TRBV27|TRBJ2-3
TGTGCCAGCAGTTTCCGGGACAGGGGTGGATCAGATACGCAGTATTTT
CASSFRDRGGSDTQYF
>.|.|TRBV18|TRBJ2-1
TGTGCCAGCTCACCACAAAGGGTGGCAGAGTACAATGAGCAGTTCTTC
CASSPQRVAEYNEQFF
>.|TRBD1|TRBV4-3|TRBJ1-1
TGCGCCAGCAGCCCTGACAGCGGGACAGGGGCTGAAGCTTTCTTT
CASSPDSGTGAEAFF
>.|TRBD2|TRBV5-6|TRBJ2-5
TGTGCCAGCAGCTTGGGTAGTCTAGCGGGAGAGACCCAGTACTTC
CASSLGSLAGETQYF
>.|.|TRBV11-2|TRBJ2-6
TGTGCCAGCAGCTTAGATTCGGGGTACGGGGCCAACGTCCTGACTTTC
CASSLDSGYGANVLTF
>few|TRBD1|TRBV27|TRBJ2-7
TGTGCCAGCAGTTTTACAATTCAAGCCGGGACAGGGGGCGAGCAGTACTTC
CASSFTIQAGTGGEQYF
>.|.|TRBV12-3/TRBV12-4|TRBJ2-1
TGTGCCAGCAGTTTCCTGGGGGCGGGCTTCTACAATGAGCAGTTCTTC
CASSFLGAGFYNEQFF
>.|TRBD2|TRBV24-1|TRBJ2-7
TGTGCCACCAGTGACGGACTAGCGGGGGGCAGCTCCTACAATGAGCAGTACTTC
CATSDGLAGGSSYNEQYF
>.|.|TRBV7-2|TRBJ1-2
TGTGCCAGCAGCTACCTACCGGGCGGGCAGGGGAAGGGGAACACCTTC
CASSYLPGGQGKGNTF
>few|TRBD1|TRBV4-2|TRBJ1-2
TGTGCCAGCAGCCAAGAGGACAGGGTTGACTATGGCTACACCTTC
CASSQEDRVDYGYTF
>few|.|TRBV7-9|TRBJ2-4
TGTGCCAGCAGCTTAAATAGCCAGGAGCAGTACTTC
CASSLNSQEQYF
>many|.|TRBV7-2|TRBJ2-5
TGTGCCAGCAGCCCTGGGGGACAACAAGAGACCCAGTACTTC
CASSPGGQQETQYF
>.|.|TRBV20-1|TRBJ1-1
TGCAGTGCTCCGCGGGACGGTTCGAACACTGAAGCTTTCTTT
CSAPRDGSNTEAFF
>.|.|TRBV7-2|TRBJ1-5
TGTGCCAACAGCCCAACAGTGGTCGGGAATCAGCCCCAGCATTTT
CANSPTVVGNQPQHF
>.|TRBD2|TRBV4-3|TRBJ2-3
TGCGCCAGACCTAGCGGGGGCCCCGCTAGCACAGATACGCAGTATTTT
CARPSGGPASTDTQYF
>few|.|TRBV20-1|TRBJ2-7
TGCAGTGCCCTACTACAGGGTTTCGACGAGCAGTACTTC
CSALLQGFDEQYF
>many|.|TRBV4-3|TRBJ2-7
TGCGCCAGCAGCCAAGTTTGGCAGGTCCTTGGCGAGCAGTACTTC
CASSQVWQVLGEQYF
>.|.|TRBV7-2|TRBJ2-3
TGTGCCAGCAGCCTGGACAGTTTAGGTACAGATACGCAGTATTTT
CASSLDSLGTDTQYF
>.|.|TRBV11-2|TRBJ1-2
TGTGCCAGCAGCCCCTTGGGAGGGAACTATGACTACACCTTC
CASSPLGGNYDYTF
>.|.|TRBV28|TRBJ1-2
TGTGCCAGCACCCTTCCGTCGGGCGGCTACACCTTC
CASTLPSGGYTF
>few|TRBD1|TRBV7-2|TRBJ1-4
TGTGCCAGCAGCGGGACAGGGGGAGGTGAAAAACTGTTTTTT
CASSGTGGGEKLFF
>.|.|TRBV6-9|TRBJ2-2
TGTGCCAGCAGTTTAATGTCGTCAGAAAACACCGGGGAGCTGTTTTTT
CASSLMSSENTGELFF
>many|.|TRBV29-1|TRBJ1-2
TGCAGCGTTGGAAGACTCTTGAACTATGGCTACACCTTC
CSVGRLLNYGYTF
>.|.|TRBV6-4|TRBJ2-1
TGTGCCAGCAGTGCGGGCGGCGCGGGAAATGAGCAGTTCTTC
CASSAGGAGNEQFF
>.|.|TRBV28|TRBJ1-5
TGTGCCAGCAGTTTTCAGGGATTCAATCAGCCCCAGCATTTT
CASSFQGFNQPQHF
>.|.|TRBV7-2|TRBJ1-2
TGTGCCAGCAGCCTAGGGGGGCTAAATAACTATGGCTACACCTTC
CASSLGGLNNYGYTF
>.|TRBD1|TRBV29-1|TRBJ1-6
TGCAGCGTTGGACAGGGTCTTAATTCGCCCCTCCACTTT
CSVGQGLNSPLHF
>.|.|TRBV29-1|TRBJ1-5
TGCAGCGTTGGACACGGTAGCAATCAGCCCCAGCATTTT
CSVGHGSNQPQHF
>few|TRBD1|TRBV4-2|TRBJ1-1
TGTGCCAGCAGCCAAGATCAGGGGGCCTACTACACTGAAGCTTTCTTT
CASSQDQGAYYTEAFF
>few|.|TRBV7-9|TRBJ2-6
TGTGCCGGAGGGCCTAGAGCCAACGTCCTGACTTTC
CAGGPRANVLTF
>.|.|TRBV19|TRBJ1-6
TGTGCCAGTGGGAGCCCTGCGAAAGATTCACCCCTCCACTTT
CASGSPAKDSPLHF
>.|.|TRBV4-2|TRBJ2-7
TGTGCCAGCAGCCAAGACGGGACGACCTACGAGCAGTACTTC
CASSQDGTTYEQYF
>.|.|TRBV2|TRBJ1-1
TGTGCCAGCAGTGATTCGTCCTGGTATTTTAACACTGAAGCTTTCTTT
CASSDSSWYFNTEAFF
>few|.|TRBV13|TRBJ1-2
TGTGCCAGCAGCTTAGGCCGGGCCCGAGGGGATGGCTACACCTTC
CASSLGRARGDGYTF
>.|TRBD2|TRBV5-6|TRBJ2-7
TGTGCCAGCAGCGTTTGGACTAGCGGCGAGCAGTACTTC
CASSVWTSGEQYF
>.|TRBD2|TRBV28|TRBJ2-1
TGTGCCAGCAGGGGAACTAGCGGGGCCTACAATGAGCAGTTCTTC
CASRGTSGAYNEQFF
>.|.|TRBV2|TRBJ1-1
TGTGCCACAGTTCAGAACACTGAAGCTTTCTTT
CATVQNTEAFF
>.|.|TRBV5-1|TRBJ2-6
TGCGCCAGCAGCTCTCCGGGGGACGCAGTAAATGGGGCCAACGTCCTGACTTTC
CASSSPGDAVNGANVLTF
>few|TRBD2|TRBV12-3/TRBV12-4|TRBJ2-3
TGTGCCAGCAGCCCGACTAGCGGGTATACGCAGTATTTT
CASSPTSGYTQYF
>.|.|TRBV5-1|TRBJ2-3
TGCGCCAGCAGCCCGACTATTCTGGATACGCAGTATTTT
CASSPTILDTQYF
>.|.|TRBV7-6|TRBJ1-1
TGTGCTAGCAGCGACAGCCCAAACACTGAAGCTTTCTTT
CASSDSPNTEAFF
>.|.|TRBV3-1|TRBJ1-2
TGTGCCAGCAGCCACCGGACAGTCAACTATGGCTACACCTTC
CASSHRTVNYGYTF